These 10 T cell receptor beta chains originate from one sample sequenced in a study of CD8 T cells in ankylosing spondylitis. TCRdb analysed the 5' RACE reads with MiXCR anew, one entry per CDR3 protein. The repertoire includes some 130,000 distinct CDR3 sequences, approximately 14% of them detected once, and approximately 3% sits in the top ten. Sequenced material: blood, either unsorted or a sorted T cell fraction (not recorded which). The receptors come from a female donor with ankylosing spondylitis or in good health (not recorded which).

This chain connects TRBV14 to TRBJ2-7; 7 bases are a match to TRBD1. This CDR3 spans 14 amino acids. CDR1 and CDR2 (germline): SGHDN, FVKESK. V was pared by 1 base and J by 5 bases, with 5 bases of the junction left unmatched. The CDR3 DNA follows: TGTGCCAGCAGCCAAGGACAGGGTGTAAACGAGCAGTACTTC. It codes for CASSQGQGVNEQYF.

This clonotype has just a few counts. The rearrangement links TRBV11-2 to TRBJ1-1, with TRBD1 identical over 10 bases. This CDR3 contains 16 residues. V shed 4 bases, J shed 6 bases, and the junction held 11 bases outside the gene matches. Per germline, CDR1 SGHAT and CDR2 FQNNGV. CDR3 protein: CASSSSDRGSRAEAFF. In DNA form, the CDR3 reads TGTGCCAGCAGCTCTTCGGACAGGGGGAGTCGAGCTGAAGCTTTCTTT.

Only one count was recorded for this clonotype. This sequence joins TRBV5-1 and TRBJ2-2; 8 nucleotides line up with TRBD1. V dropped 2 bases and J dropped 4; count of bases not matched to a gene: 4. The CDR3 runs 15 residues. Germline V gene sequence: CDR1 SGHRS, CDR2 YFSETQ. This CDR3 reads CASSLQGGATGELFF. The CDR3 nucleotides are TGCGCCAGCAGCTTACAGGGGGGAGCCACCGGGGAGCTGTTTTTT.

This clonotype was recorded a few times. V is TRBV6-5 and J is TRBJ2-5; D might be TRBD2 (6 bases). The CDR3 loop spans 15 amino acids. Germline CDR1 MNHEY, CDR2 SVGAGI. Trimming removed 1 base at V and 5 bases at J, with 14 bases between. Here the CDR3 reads CASSYWIGSGETQYF. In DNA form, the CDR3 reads TGTGCCAGCAGTTACTGGATCGGGAGCGGCGAGACCCAGTACTTC.

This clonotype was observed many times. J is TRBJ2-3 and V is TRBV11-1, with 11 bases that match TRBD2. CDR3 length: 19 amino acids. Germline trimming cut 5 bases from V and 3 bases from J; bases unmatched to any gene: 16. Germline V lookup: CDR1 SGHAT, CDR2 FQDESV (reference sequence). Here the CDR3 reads CASSPLGERLAGRTDTQYF. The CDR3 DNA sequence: TGTGCCAGCAGCCCATTAGGGGAAAGACTAGCGGGACGGACAGATACGCAGTATTTT.

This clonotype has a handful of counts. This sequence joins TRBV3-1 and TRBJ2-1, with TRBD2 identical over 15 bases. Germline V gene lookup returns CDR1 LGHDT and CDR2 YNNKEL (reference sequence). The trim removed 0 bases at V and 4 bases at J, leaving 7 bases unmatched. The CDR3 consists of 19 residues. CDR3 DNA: TGTGCCAGCAGCCAAGATCCAGGACTAGCGGGAGGGCGATACAATGAGCAGTTCTTC. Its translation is CASSQDPGLAGGRYNEQFF.

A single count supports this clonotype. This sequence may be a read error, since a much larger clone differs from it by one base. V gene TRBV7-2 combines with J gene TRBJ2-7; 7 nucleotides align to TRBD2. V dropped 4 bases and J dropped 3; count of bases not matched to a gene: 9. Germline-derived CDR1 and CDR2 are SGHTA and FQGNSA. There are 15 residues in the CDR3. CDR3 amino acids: CASSSRAGNFYEQYF. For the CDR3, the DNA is TGTGCCAGCAGCTCACGAGCGGGAAACTTCTACGAGCAGTACTTC.

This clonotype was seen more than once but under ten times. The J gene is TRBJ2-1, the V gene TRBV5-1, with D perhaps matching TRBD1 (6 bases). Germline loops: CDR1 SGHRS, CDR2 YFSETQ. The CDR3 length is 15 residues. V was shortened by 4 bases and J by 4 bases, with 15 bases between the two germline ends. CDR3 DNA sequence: TGCGCCAGCAGCGAACAGGGACAAGATTACAATGAGCAGTTCTTC. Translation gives CASSEQGQDYNEQFF.

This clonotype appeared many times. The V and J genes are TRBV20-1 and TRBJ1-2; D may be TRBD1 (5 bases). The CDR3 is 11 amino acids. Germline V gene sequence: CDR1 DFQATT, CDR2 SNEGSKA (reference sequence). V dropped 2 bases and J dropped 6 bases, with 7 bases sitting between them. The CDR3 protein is CSARKTDGYTF. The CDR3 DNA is TGCAGTGCTAGAAAGACAGATGGCTACACCTTC.

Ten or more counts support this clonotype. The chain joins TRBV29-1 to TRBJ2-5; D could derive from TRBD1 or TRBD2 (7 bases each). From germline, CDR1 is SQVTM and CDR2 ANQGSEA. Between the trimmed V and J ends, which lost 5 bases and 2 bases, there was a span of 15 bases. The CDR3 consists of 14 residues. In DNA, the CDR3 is TGCAGCGTTTCAGGGGGGGGGTATCAAGAGACCCAGTACTTC. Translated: CSVSGGGYQETQYF.